Following are 25 T cell receptor beta chains from one sample sequenced in a study of blood T cell repertoires in COVID-19. Assay used: immunoSEQ multiplex PCR; TCRdb lists only in-frame clones, some missing. The table has tens of thousands of clones, under 80% seen once. The sequencing input was peripheral blood. Receptors were obtained from a human donor in a cohort sampled during active COVID-19.

V and J are TRBV5-6 and TRBJ2-5; 8 nucleotides align to TRBD2. The CDR3 is 15 residues long. The V segment lost 4 bases and the J segment 8 bases; nucleotides outside the gene matches: 13. Germline-derived CDR1 and CDR2 are SGHDT and YYEEEE. DNA for the CDR3: TGTGCCAGCAGCGGGACGAGCGGGGGCCTCTTTACCCAGTACTTC. Encoded protein: CASSGTSGGLFTQYF.

The rearrangement uses TRBV29-1 and TRBJ2-7; D uncertain. Germline assignment: CDR1 SQVTM and CDR2 ANQGSEA. The CDR3 extends over 12 amino acids. V was trimmed by 0 bases and J by 3 bases, leaving 6 bases between them. The CDR3 coding sequence is TGCAGCGTTGAAGAACCAGACTACGAGCAGTACTTC. Amino acid sequence: CSVEEPDYEQYF.

At least ten counts were recorded for this clone. This rearrangement joins TRBV27 to TRBJ2-7, with TRBD1 as a possible D gene (6 bases). Deletions cut 3 bases from V and 3 bases from J, with 9 bases between. Germline CDR1 MNHEY, CDR2 SMNVEV (reference sequence). The CDR3 is 13 residues long. In nucleotides, the CDR3 is TGTGCCAGCAGTTTTGGGGACAACTACGAGCAGTACTTC. It specifies CASSFGDNYEQYF.

This chain uses TRBV5-1 with TRBJ1-2, with TRBD1 as a possible D gene (6 bases). V was clipped by 3 bases and J by 0 bases, with 12 bases between them. The CDR3 loop spans 15 amino acids. Germline CDR1 reads SGHRS; CDR2 reads YFSETQ. Here the CDR3 reads CASSYAGTSNYGYTF. The DNA for the CDR3 is TGCGCCAGCAGCTATGCAGGGACATCTAACTATGGCTACACCTTC.

The chain joins TRBV5-1 to TRBJ1-5; TRBD1 matches 9 bases. Trimming cost V 4 bases and J 9 bases; bases outside gene matches: 8. The CDR3 spans 14 residues. The germline V gene encodes CDR1 SGHRS and CDR2 YFSETQ. CDR3 nucleotide sequence: TGCGCCAGCAGCATTGGACAGGGGACGAGGCCCCAGCATTTT. As protein: CASSIGQGTRPQHF. The full variable domain, rest sourced from reference TRBV5-1 and TRBJ1-5, is KAGVTQTPRYLIKTRGQQVTLSCSPISGHRSVSWYQQTPGQGLQFLFEYFSETQRNKGNFPGRFSGRQFSNSRSEMNVSTLELGDSALYLCASSIGQGTRPQHFGDGTRLSIL.

The sample holds a few counts of this clone. The chain joins TRBV14 to TRBJ2-7, with TRBD1 matching over 9 bases. Germline loops: CDR1 SGHDN, CDR2 FVKESK. This CDR3 comprises 17 residues. The J segment lost 0 bases and the V segment lost 4 bases, leaving 10 bases of the junction unmatched. The DNA of the CDR3 is TGTGCCAGCAGCCGCATTGGCGGGACAGGGTCCTCCTACGAGCAGTACTTC. Protein: CASSRIGGTGSSYEQYF.

The rearrangement joins TRBV18 to TRBJ1-5; D is unclear. The CDR3 sequence is 13 residues long. V was pared by 3 bases and J by 7 bases, with 10 bases between. The germline CDR1 and CDR2 sequences are KGHSH and LQKENI. CDR3 sequence reads: CASSPTQSQPQHF. In nucleotides, the CDR3 is TGTGCCAGCTCACCCACACAGTCCCAGCCCCAGCATTTT.

The rearrangement links TRBV6-2 or TRBV6-3 to TRBJ2-1, with D possibly being TRBD2 (6 bases). The germline V gene has CDR1 MNHEY and CDR2 SVGEGT. Trimming took off 3 bases at V and 8 bases at J, with 17 bases between the two ends. The CDR3 sequence is 15 residues long. Here the CDR3 reads CASSYGGSLGDEQFF. In nucleotides, the CDR3 is TGTGCCAGCAGTTATGGAGGGTCTCTAGGCGATGAGCAGTTCTTC.

The rearrangement joins TRBV19 to TRBJ1-1, with D uncertain. V was cut by 4 bases and J by 1 base, with 4 bases left in between. Germline CDR1 is LNHDA and CDR2 is SQIVND (reference sequence). There are 12 residues in the CDR3. DNA for the CDR3: TGTGCCAGTAGTACCGGGAACACTGAAGCTTTCTTT. Translation: CASSTGNTEAFF.

A few counts support this clone. The genes are TRBV6-1 and TRBJ1-2; 8 bases line up with TRBD1. CDR1 and CDR2 from the germline V gene are MNHNS and SASEGT. Losses at the gene ends were 0 bases for V and 6 bases for J; bases not matched to a gene: 6. This CDR3 has 15 residues. CDR3 in amino acids: CASSEAFQGAHGYTF. CDR3 coding DNA: TGTGCCAGCAGTGAAGCATTTCAGGGGGCTCATGGCTACACCTTC.

J is TRBJ1-2 and V is TRBV3-1 (or the pseudogene TRBV3-2); 9 nucleotides align to TRBD1. With V trimmed by 0 bases and J by 4 bases, 6 bases remained unmatched. Germline CDR1 is LGHDT and CDR2 is YNNKEL (reference sequence). This CDR3 spans 16 amino acids. CDR3 DNA: TGTGCCAGCAGCCAAGATTCGACAGGGGGGGGCTATGGCTACACCTTC. This encodes CASSQDSTGGGYGYTF.

V gene TRBV5-6 combines with J gene TRBJ1-1; no definite D call. Trimming removed 0 bases from V and 6 bases from J, with 12 bases in between. Germline CDR1 is SGHDT and CDR2 is YYEEEE. This CDR3 is built from 14 residues. CDR3: CASSLEFTVSEAFF. The DNA for the CDR3 is TGTGCCAGCAGCTTGGAATTTACGGTTTCTGAAGCTTTCTTT.

V is TRBV28 and J is TRBJ2-5; no clear D. V gave up 4 bases and J gave up 5 bases, with 20 bases separating them. This CDR3 has 16 amino acids. Germline lookup yields CDR1 MDHEN and CDR2 SYDVKM. In DNA form, the CDR3 reads TGTGCCAGCAGTTCTCTCTACCCTGGCAAGAGGGAGACCCAGTACTTC. Protein product: CASSSLYPGKRETQYF.

The chain has TRBV7-9 and TRBJ2-5; tentative D call: TRBD2 (5 bases). Germline loops: CDR1 SEHNR, CDR2 FQNEAQ (reference sequence). V lost 8 bases and J 5 bases, leaving 18 bases between the germline ends. This CDR3 has 14 amino acids. The CDR3 protein is CASASGWNAETQYF. CDR3 coding DNA: TGTGCCAGCGCGTCGGGGTGGAATGCTGAGACCCAGTACTTC.

The V and J genes are TRBV7-2 and TRBJ2-1; 8 nucleotides match TRBD2. The CDR3 runs 17 residues. J gave up 2 bases and V 0 bases, and 6 bases lay outside the gene matches. The germline V gene encodes CDR1 SGHTA and CDR2 FQGNSA. The CDR3 protein is CASSLAASGSPYNEQFF. DNA for the CDR3: TGTGCCAGCAGCTTAGCGGCCAGCGGGAGCCCCTACAATGAGCAGTTCTTC.

The chain carries TRBV6-2 or TRBV6-3 and TRBJ2-7; D is possibly TRBD2 (5 bases). Trimming pared 2 bases from V and 2 bases from J, leaving 10 bases between. CDR3 length: 14 residues. Germline V CDR1 and CDR2: MNHEY, SVGEGT. The CDR3 nucleotides read TGTGCCAGCAGTTACATGGCGGGCCCCTACGAGCAGTACTTC. Its protein product is CASSYMAGPYEQYF.

This clone is a singleton in its sample. The chain links TRBV30 to TRBJ2-7; 8 bases agree with TRBD1. The CDR3 has 15 residues. CDR1 is GTSNPN and CDR2 is SVGIG in the germline V gene (reference sequence). After removal of 3 bases from V and 2 bases from J, the junction contained 9 bases not matched to a gene. DNA of the CDR3: TGTGCCTGGAGAGGACGGCAGGGGGCCCCCTACGAGCAGTACTTC. As protein: CAWRGRQGAPYEQYF.

The chain is built from TRBV21-1 and TRBJ1-6. TRBV21-1 is listed as a pseudogene. CDR3 length: 16 residues. DNA for the CDR3: TGTGCCAGCACCCCGGGGAGGTTCTTCTATAATTCACCCCTCCACTTT. This codes for CASTPGRFFYNSPLHF.

The CDR3 sequence: CASSEEGLAGNEQYF. The CDR3 nucleotides read TGTGCCAGCAGCGAGGAGGGACTAGCGGGAAACGAGCAGTACTTC. The gene calls are TRBV9 and TRBJ2-7; 13 bases align to TRBD2. With V trimmed by 3 bases and J by 5 bases, 5 bases remained unmatched. CDR1 is SGDLS and CDR2 is YYNGEE in the germline V gene. The CDR3 contains 15 residues.

The chain joins TRBV5-6 to TRBJ1-5; 9 bases map to TRBD1. The CDR3 loop spans 17 amino acids. V lost 3 bases and J lost 0; bases outside the gene matches: 7. Germline-derived CDR1 and CDR2 are SGHDT and YYEEEE. CDR3 coding DNA: TGTGCCAGCAGCTACCCCGGGACAGGGTATAGCAATCAGCCCCAGCATTTT. This translates into CASSYPGTGYSNQPQHF.

This chain links TRBV11-2 with TRBJ2-7; D is undetermined. Germline V gene sequence: CDR1 SGHAT, CDR2 FQNNGV. The CDR3 is made up of 15 amino acids. V was cut by 0 bases and J by 1 base, with 10 bases left in between. CDR3 residues: CASSLDSVRSYEQYF. CDR3 coding DNA: TGTGCCAGCAGCTTAGATTCTGTCCGGTCCTACGAGCAGTACTTC.

The chain employs TRBV19 and TRBJ1-4; D may be TRBD1 (6 bases). The CDR3 consists of 15 residues. The V end lost 6 bases, the J end lost 6 bases, and 17 bases lay between the germline ends. The germline gives CDR1 LNHDA, CDR2 SQIVND (reference sequence). This CDR3 is CASRGRTADYEKLFF. CDR3 DNA: TGTGCCAGTAGAGGTCGGACAGCGGATTATGAAAAACTGTTTTTT.

This sequence joins TRBV11-2 and TRBJ1-3; possible D gene TRBD1, 5 bases. V lost 5 bases to trimming and J lost 7 bases, with 21 bases between them. The V gene's germline CDR1 is SGHAT and CDR2 FQNNGV. There are 16 residues in the CDR3. Written as DNA, the CDR3 is TGTGCCAGCAGCGGAACAATCACGGACGGGGGGAACACCATATATTTT. This codes for CASSGTITDGGNTIYF.

The chain employs TRBV6-5 and TRBJ2-7, with TRBD1 matching 9 bases. Per germline, CDR1 MNHEY and CDR2 SVGAGI. With 2 bases clipped from V and 6 bases from J, the junction kept 8 bases outside the gene matches. The CDR3 is 15 residues long. Written as DNA, the CDR3 is TGTGCCAGCAGTTACCCCCCCGGGACAGGGAGCGAGCAGTACTTC. As protein: CASSYPPGTGSEQYF.

This chain uses TRBV27 with TRBJ2-7, with a weak D call TRBD1 (5 bases). The V gene's germline CDR1 is MNHEY and CDR2 SMNVEV (reference sequence). The CDR3 consists of 13 residues. The V end lost 6 bases, the J end lost 7 bases, and 16 bases lay between the germline ends. The CDR3 sequence is CASRWTAAGEQYF. CDR3 nucleotides: TGTGCCAGCAGGTGGACGGCCGCAGGGGAGCAGTACTTC.